What follows are 5 T cell receptor beta chains derived from one specimen sequenced in a study of human T cells and chemical hapten exposure. Time point described: healthy volunteer bleed at 2 weeks. Extraction of total RNA was performed on unfractionated whole blood. Via MiXCR, TCRdb re-called the RACE reads, giving one row per CDR3 protein. The repertoire consists of 45,000 or so distinct CDR3 sequences, with roughly 4.5% occurring once and the leading ten covering around 5.5%. Sequencing was performed on whole blood. The receptors were sampled from a human donor in good health. Some clones in this sample may be carry-over from other donors' samples.

Many counts were recorded for this clonotype. The chain recombines TRBV30 with TRBJ2-4; D perhaps matches TRBD1 (6 bases). The germline V gene has CDR1 GTSNPN and CDR2 SVGIG (reference sequence). V was pared by 3 bases and J by 8 bases, with 17 bases between. CDR3 length: 14 residues. The DNA of the CDR3 is TGTGCCTGGAGCGAGGGGGTCGATAGGGACATTCAGTACTTC. Translating gives CAWSEGVDRDIQYF.

This clonotype was detected many times. This chain uses TRBV12-3 or TRBV12-4 with TRBJ1-5, with D hard to call. V lost 4 bases, J lost 1 base, and 8 bases lay in between. CDR3 length: 14 amino acids. The CDR3 region has the DNA TGTGCCAGCAGTTCCTTAGGGAGCAATCAGCCCCAGCATTTT. Its protein is CASSSLGSNQPQHF.

CDR3 sequence: CASRSDRDTNEKLFF. CDR3 coding DNA: TGTGCCAGCAGATCAGACAGGGATACTAATGAAAAACTGTTTTTT. The chain has TRBV6-2 or TRBV6-3 and TRBJ1-4; 7 positions agree with TRBD1. This CDR3 contains 15 residues. Germline V CDR1 and CDR2: MNHEY, SVGEGT. The ends lost 6 bases at V and 2 bases at J; junction bases unmatched: 6.

This clonotype was counted at least ten times. The chain combines TRBV20-1 with TRBJ2-1, with 9 bases aligning to TRBD1. The CDR3 consists of 17 residues. Losses at the gene ends were 3 bases for V and 5 bases for J; bases not matched to a gene: 14. Germline V gives CDR1 DFQATT, CDR2 SNEGSKA (reference sequence). The CDR3 sequence: CSARKTGGVGIDNEQFF. The CDR3 coding sequence is TGCAGTGCTAGGAAGACAGGGGGTGTCGGTATTGACAATGAGCAGTTCTTC.

This clonotype came up many times. The chain couples TRBV28 to TRBJ2-1; D is ambiguous. The V end was cut by 3 bases, the J end by 0 bases, with 12 bases between. This CDR3 has 16 amino acids. Germline V gives CDR1 MDHEN, CDR2 SYDVKM. CDR3 amino acids: CASSFTGRRSYNEQFF. The CDR3 coding sequence is TGTGCCAGCAGTTTTACCGGGCGGCGCTCCTACAATGAGCAGTTCTTC.